The clone carrying this T cell receptor beta chain was seen once. Its antigen is still unknown. The sample originates from a study of shared clonotypes between healthy human individuals. Study observations and caveats: Sampling was confined to blood; repertoires within tissues likely differ. Relative to memory subsets, naive subsets generally showed larger estimated richness. Against clonotypes common to all four donors, non-shared ones had lower generation probabilities. Around 5.3% of naive CD4 clonotypes were shared across several donors.

Germline assignment: CDR1 SGHVS and CDR2 FQNEAQ. The CDR3 loop spans 16 amino acids. The trim removed 5 bases at V and 1 base at J, leaving 9 bases unmatched. Generated by immunoSEQ multiplex PCR, the TCRdb table keeps only in-frame clones and is missing some. The data hold 2 million to 2.5 million clones, with 85% to 95% observed a single time. The naive CD8 fraction comprised CD45RO-negative cells positively selected for CCR7 and excluded terminally differentiated effector memory CD45RA+ cells. The chain uses TRBV7-8 and TRBJ2-3, with 7 bases that match TRBD2. The sample was naive CD8+ T cells sorted from blood. The receptor was isolated from a man aged 18-30 years in good health. CDR3 sequence: CASSLGLELGTDTQYF. CDR3 sequence (DNA): TGTGCCAGCAGCCTCGGACTAGAACTAGGCACAGATACGCAGTATTTT.